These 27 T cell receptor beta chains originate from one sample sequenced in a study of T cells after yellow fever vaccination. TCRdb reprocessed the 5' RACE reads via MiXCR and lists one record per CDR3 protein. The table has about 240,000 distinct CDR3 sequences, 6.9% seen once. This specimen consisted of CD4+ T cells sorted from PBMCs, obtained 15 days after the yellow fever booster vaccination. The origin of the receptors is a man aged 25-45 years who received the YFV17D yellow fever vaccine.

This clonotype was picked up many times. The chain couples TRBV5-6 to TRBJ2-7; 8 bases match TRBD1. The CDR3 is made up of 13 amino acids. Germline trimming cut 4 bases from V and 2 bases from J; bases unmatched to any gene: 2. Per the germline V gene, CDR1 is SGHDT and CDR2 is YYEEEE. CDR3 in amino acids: CASSRGQAYEQYF. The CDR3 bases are TGTGCCAGCAGCCGGGGACAGGCCTACGAGCAGTACTTC. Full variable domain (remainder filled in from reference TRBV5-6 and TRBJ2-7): DAGVTQSPTHLIKTRGQQVTLRCSPKSGHDTVSWYQQALGQGPQFIFQYYEEEERQRGNFPDRFSGHQFPNYSSELNVNALLLGDSALYLCASSRGQAYEQYFGPGTRLTVT.

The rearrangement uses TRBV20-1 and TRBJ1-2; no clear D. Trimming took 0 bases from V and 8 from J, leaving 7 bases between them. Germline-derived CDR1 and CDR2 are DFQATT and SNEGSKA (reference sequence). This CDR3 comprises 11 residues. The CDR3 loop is CSARDYSGYTF. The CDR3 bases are TGCAGTGCTAGAGATTACAGCGGCTACACCTTC.

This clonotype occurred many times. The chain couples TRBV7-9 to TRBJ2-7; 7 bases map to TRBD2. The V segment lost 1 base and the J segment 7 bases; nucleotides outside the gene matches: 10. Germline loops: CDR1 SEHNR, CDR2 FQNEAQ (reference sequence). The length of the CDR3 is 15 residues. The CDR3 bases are TGTGCCAGCAGCTTAGGTGGCGGGAGTGTTCGAGAGCAGTACTTC. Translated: CASSLGGGSVREQYF.

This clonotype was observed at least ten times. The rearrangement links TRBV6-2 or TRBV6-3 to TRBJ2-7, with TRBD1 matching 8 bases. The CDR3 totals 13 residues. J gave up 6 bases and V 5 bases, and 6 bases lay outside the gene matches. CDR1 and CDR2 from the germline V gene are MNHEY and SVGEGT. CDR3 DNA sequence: TGTGCCAGCAGTCAGCAGACAGGGGTCGAGCAGTACTTC. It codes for CASSQQTGVEQYF.

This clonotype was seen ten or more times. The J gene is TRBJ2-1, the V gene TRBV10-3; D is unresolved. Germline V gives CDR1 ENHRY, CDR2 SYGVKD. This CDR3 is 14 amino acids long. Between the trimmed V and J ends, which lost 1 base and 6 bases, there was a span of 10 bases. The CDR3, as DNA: TGTGCCATCAGTGAGTTGGGTAGCTTCAATGAGCAGTTCTTC. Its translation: CAISELGSFNEQFF.

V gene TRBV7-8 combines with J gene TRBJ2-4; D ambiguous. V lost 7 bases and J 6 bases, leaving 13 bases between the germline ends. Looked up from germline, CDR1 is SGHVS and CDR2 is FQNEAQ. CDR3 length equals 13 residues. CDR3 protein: CASTLPGRNIQYF. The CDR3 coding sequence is TGTGCCAGCACCCTCCCGGGTCGAAACATTCAGTACTTC.

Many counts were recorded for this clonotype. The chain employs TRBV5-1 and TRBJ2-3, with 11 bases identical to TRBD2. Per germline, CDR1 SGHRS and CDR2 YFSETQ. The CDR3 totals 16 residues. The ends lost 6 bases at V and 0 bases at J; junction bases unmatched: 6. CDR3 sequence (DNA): TGCGCCAGCACCACCGGGACTAGCGGTAGCACAGATACGCAGTATTTT. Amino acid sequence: CASTTGTSGSTDTQYF.

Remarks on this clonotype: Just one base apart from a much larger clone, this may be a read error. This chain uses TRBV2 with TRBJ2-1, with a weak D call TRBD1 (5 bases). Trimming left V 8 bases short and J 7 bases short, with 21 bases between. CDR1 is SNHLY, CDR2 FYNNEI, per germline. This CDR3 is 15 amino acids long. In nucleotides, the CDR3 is TGTGCCAGCGGCCCGCCAGGGCTATCGGAGAATGAGCAGTTCTTC. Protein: CASGPPGLSENEQFF.

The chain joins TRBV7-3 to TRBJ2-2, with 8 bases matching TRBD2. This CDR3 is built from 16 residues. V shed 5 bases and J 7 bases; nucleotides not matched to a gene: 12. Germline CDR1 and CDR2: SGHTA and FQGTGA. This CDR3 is CASSPLRAGGGGELFF. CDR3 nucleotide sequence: TGTGCCAGCAGCCCCCTACGGGCGGGAGGAGGCGGGGAGCTGTTTTTT.

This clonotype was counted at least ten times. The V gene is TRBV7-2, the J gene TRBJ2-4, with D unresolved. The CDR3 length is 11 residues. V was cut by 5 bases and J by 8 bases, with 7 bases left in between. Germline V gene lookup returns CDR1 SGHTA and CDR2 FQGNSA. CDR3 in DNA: TGTGCCAGCAGCCTTCTCGACATTCAGTACTTC. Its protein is CASSLLDIQYF.

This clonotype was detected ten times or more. The CDR3 nucleotides are TGCGCCAGCACCCACTCCGGACTAGCGGGAGTCTACAATGAGCAGTTCTTC. Amino acid sequence: CASTHSGLAGVYNEQFF. V is TRBV5-1 and J is TRBJ2-1; 13 bases are shared with TRBD2. The CDR3 has 17 amino acids. Per the germline V gene, CDR1 is SGHRS and CDR2 is YFSETQ. After removal of 6 bases from V and 3 bases from J, the junction contained 9 bases not matched to a gene.

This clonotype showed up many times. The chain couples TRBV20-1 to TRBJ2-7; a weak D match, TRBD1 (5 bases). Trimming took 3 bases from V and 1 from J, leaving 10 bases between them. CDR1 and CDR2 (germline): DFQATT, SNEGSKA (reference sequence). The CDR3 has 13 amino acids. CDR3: CSARVPGSYEQYF. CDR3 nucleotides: TGCAGTGCTAGGGTTCCAGGGTCCTACGAGCAGTACTTC.

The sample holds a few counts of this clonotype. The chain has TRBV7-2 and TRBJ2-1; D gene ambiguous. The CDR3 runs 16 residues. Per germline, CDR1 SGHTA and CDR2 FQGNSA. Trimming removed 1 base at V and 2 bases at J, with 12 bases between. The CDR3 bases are TGTGCCAGCAGCTTAGTCGGCAGCTCCGCCTACAATGAGCAGTTCTTC. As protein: CASSLVGSSAYNEQFF.

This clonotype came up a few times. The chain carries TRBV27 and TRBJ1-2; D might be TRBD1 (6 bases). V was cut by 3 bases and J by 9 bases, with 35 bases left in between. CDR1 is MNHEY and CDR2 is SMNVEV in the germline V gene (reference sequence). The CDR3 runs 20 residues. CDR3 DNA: TGTGCCAGCAGTTTCAGTTGGGGGCGGGCAACCAATTGGCGGATCCCTAGCTACACCTTC. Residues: CASSFSWGRATNWRIPSYTF.

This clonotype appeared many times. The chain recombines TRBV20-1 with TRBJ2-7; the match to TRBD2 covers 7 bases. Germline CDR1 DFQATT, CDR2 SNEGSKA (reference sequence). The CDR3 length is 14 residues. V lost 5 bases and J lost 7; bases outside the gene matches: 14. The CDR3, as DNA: TGCAGTGCTGACGGAGGGGAGGGCCGTTGGGAGCAGTACTTC. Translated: CSADGGEGRWEQYF.

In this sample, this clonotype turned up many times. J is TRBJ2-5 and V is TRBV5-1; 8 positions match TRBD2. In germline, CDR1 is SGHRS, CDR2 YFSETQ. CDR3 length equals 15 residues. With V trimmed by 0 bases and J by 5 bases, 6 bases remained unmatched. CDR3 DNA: TGCGCCAGCAGCTTGGAGACCGCGGGAGGCGAGACCCAGTACTTC. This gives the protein CASSLETAGGETQYF.

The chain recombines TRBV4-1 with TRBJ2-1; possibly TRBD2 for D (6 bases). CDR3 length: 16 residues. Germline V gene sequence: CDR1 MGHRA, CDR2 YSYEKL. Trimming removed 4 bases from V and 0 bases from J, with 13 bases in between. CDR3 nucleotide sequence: TGCGCCAGCAGCCCCGGGGGAAGGGGCTCCTACAATGAGCAGTTCTTC. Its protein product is CASSPGGRGSYNEQFF.

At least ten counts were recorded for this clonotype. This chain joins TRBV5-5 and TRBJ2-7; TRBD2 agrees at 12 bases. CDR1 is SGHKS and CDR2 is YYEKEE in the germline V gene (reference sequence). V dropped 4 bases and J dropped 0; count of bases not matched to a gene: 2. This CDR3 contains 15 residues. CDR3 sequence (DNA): TGTGCCAGCAGCCCGACTAGCGGGAGCTCCTACGAGCAGTACTTC. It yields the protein CASSPTSGSSYEQYF.

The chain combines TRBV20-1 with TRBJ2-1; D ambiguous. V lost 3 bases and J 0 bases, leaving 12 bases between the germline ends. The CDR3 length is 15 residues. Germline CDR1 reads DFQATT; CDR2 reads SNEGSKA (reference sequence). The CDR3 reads CSARSWISSYNEQFF. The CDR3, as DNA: TGCAGTGCTAGGAGCTGGATCAGCTCCTACAATGAGCAGTTCTTC.

As DNA, the CDR3 is TGTGCCACCAGTGGAGCGAACGGCGATACGCAGTATTTT. Amino acids: CATSGANGDTQYF. This chain connects TRBV24-1 to TRBJ2-3; D not resolved. The CDR3 covers 13 residues. Per the germline V gene, CDR1 is KGHDR and CDR2 is SFDVKD. V lost 5 bases and J 6 bases, leaving 11 bases between the germline ends.

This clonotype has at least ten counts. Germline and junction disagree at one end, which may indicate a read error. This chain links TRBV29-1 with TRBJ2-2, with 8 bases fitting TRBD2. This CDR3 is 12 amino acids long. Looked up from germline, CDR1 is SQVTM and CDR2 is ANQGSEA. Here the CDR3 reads CFGTRWTGELFF. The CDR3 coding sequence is TGTTTCGGGACTAGATGGACCGGGGAGCTGTTTTTT.

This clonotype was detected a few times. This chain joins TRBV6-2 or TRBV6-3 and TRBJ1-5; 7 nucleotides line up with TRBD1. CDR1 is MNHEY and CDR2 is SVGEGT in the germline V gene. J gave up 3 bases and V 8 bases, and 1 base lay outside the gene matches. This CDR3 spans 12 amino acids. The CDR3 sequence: CASGTDNQPQHF. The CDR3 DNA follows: TGTGCCAGCGGGACAGACAATCAGCCCCAGCATTTT.

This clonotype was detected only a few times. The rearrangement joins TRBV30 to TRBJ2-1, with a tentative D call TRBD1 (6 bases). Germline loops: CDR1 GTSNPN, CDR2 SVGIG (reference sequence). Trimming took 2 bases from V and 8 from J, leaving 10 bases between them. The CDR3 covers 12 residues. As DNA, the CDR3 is TGTGCCTGGAGTCTGGGGGCCCATGAGCAGTTCTTC. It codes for CAWSLGAHEQFF.

The CDR3, as DNA: TGTGCCAGCAGCCCGGTACCGGATCCCTCCTACAATGAGCAGTTCTTC. Translating gives CASSPVPDPSYNEQFF. The genes are TRBV9 and TRBJ2-1; D unresolved. The CDR3 covers 16 residues. Trimming took off 4 bases at V and 0 bases at J, with 14 bases between the two ends. CDR1 and CDR2 from the germline V gene are SGDLS and YYNGEE.

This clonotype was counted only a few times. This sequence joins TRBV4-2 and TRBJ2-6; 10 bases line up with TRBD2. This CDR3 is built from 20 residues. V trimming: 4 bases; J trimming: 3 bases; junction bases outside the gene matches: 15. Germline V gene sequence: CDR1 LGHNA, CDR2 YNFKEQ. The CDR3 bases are TGTGCCAGCAGCCTGACAGCGGGAGGGCCGGCCCGCGATGGGGCCAACGTCCTGACTTTC. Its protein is CASSLTAGGPARDGANVLTF.

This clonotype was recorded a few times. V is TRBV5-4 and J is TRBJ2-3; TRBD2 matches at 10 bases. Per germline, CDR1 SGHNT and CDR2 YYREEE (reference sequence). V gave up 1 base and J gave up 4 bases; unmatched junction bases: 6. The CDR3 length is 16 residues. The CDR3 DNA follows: TGTGCCAGCAGCTTGTATGCTAGCGGGAGTTCAGATACGCAGTATTTT. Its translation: CASSLYASGSSDTQYF.

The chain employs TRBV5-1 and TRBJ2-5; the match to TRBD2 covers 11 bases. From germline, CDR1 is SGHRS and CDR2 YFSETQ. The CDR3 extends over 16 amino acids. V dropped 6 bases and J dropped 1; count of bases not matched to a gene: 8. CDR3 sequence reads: CASTDLSGGGQETQYF. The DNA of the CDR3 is TGCGCCAGCACCGACCTTAGCGGGGGGGGCCAAGAGACCCAGTACTTC.